Below are 16 T cell receptor beta chains sequenced from a single sample in a study of T cells in Graves' hyperthyroidism and ophthalmopathy. Amplified TCR beta CDR3 regions derived from RNA transcripts. During a first-round RT-PCR of the TCR CDR3, the HTBI primer set was used. TCRdb reanalysed the multiplex PCR reads using MiXCR and keeps one entry per CDR3 protein. This table holds 380,000 or so distinct CDR3 sequences, approximately 13% found once. Sequenced: blood. The source is a man younger than 40 with Graves' hyperthyroidism that later progressed to Graves' ophthalmopathy.

This clonotype was detected ten times or more. The chain has TRBV12-3 or TRBV12-4 and TRBJ1-1; possible D gene TRBD1, 5 bases. The CDR3 totals 14 residues. Deletions cut 3 bases from V and 4 bases from J, with 12 bases between. The CDR3 DNA sequence: TGTGCCAGCAGTTTGGGGACGGGAATCACTGAAGCTTTCTTT. Encoded protein: CASSLGTGITEAFF.

This clonotype was observed at least ten times. V gene TRBV28 combines with J gene TRBJ1-4; tentative D call: TRBD1 (6 bases). Germline assignment: CDR1 MDHEN and CDR2 SYDVKM. V dropped 5 bases and J dropped 6 bases, with 19 bases sitting between them. This CDR3 has 16 residues. The CDR3 DNA follows: TGTGCCAGCAGTCCCCATGGATGGGGGCGGGATGAAAAACTGTTTTTT. Protein product: CASSPHGWGRDEKLFF.

This clonotype was detected many times. This chain joins TRBV12-3 or TRBV12-4 and TRBJ1-5, with TRBD1 identical over 10 bases. The CDR3 spans 15 residues. The V segment lost 5 bases and the J segment 2 bases; nucleotides outside the gene matches: 3. The CDR3 bases are TGTGCCAGCAGTACGACAGGGGGCGGCAATCAGCCCCAGCATTTT. Protein sequence: CASSTTGGGNQPQHF.

In this sample, this clonotype turned up many times. The V gene is TRBV5-4, the J gene TRBJ2-3; D is ambiguous. With 5 bases removed from V and 4 bases from J, the gap between germline ends came to 8 bases. The CDR3 spans 12 residues. Germline CDR1 SGHNT, CDR2 YYREEE (reference sequence). This CDR3 is CASRTSADTQYF. The CDR3 DNA reads TGTGCCAGCAGAACCAGTGCAGATACGCAGTATTTT.

In its sample, this clonotype was seen many times. The chain uses TRBV6-1 and TRBJ2-2; D is perhaps TRBD1 (5 bases). V was cut by 7 bases and J by 1 base, with 19 bases left in between. The germline V gene encodes CDR1 MNHNS and CDR2 SASEGT. This CDR3 is 17 amino acids long. The CDR3 reads CASTTYVRTLNTGELFF. The CDR3 DNA follows: TGTGCCAGCACTACCTATGTCAGGACACTGAACACCGGGGAGCTGTTTTTT.

Ten or more counts support this clonotype. The CDR3 reads CASNPSYTDTQYF. As DNA, the CDR3 is TGCGCCAGCAACCCCTCATACACAGATACGCAGTATTTT. The chain employs TRBV5-1 and TRBJ2-3; D ambiguous. The V gene's germline CDR1 is SGHRS and CDR2 YFSETQ. Deletions cut 6 bases from V and 2 bases from J, with 10 bases between. The length of the CDR3 is 13 residues.

This clonotype was recorded at least ten times. The chain combines TRBV28 with TRBJ1-1; no reliable D call. The CDR3 spans 14 residues. Trimming took 5 bases from V and 1 from J, leaving 11 bases between them. Germline values: CDR1 MDHEN, CDR2 SYDVKM. CDR3 sequence (DNA): TGTGCCAGCAGTACCCCTCTGAGGAACACTGAAGCTTTCTTT. Protein sequence: CASSTPLRNTEAFF.

Many counts were recorded for this clonotype. The chain combines TRBV6-2 or TRBV6-3 with TRBJ2-3, with D perhaps given as TRBD1 or TRBD2 (6 bases each). This CDR3 region has 15 residues. Germline V gene lookup returns CDR1 MNHEY and CDR2 SVGEGT. The V gene lost 0 bases and the J gene lost 6 bases, with 13 bases spanning the gap. The CDR3: CASSYSSGGQDTQYF. As DNA, the CDR3 is TGTGCCAGCAGTTACTCGTCTGGGGGGCAGGATACGCAGTATTTT.

This clonotype was seen a few times. Written as DNA, the CDR3 is TGTGCCAGCAGCTCACCGGACCGTGGAAACACCATATATTTT. Translating it yields CASSSPDRGNTIYF. The chain uses TRBV7-6 and TRBJ1-3, with D uncertain. From germline, CDR1 is SGHVS and CDR2 FNYEAQ. The CDR3 has 14 amino acids. Trimming pared 4 bases from V and 3 bases from J, leaving 10 bases between.

This clonotype has at least ten counts. The chain carries TRBV7-9 and TRBJ1-1, with 8 bases identical to TRBD1. The CDR3 has 15 amino acids. The V and J ends lost 5 bases and 3 bases, in that order; junction bases with no gene match: 8. Germline V lookup: CDR1 SEHNR, CDR2 FQNEAQ (reference sequence). CDR3 residues: CASSPGQGFDTEAFF. In nucleotides, the CDR3 is TGTGCCAGCAGCCCAGGACAGGGTTTTGACACTGAAGCTTTCTTT.

The chain combines TRBV5-1 with TRBJ1-6; tentative D call: TRBD1 (5 bases). This CDR3 region has 14 residues. The ends were cut back, 4 bases at V and 10 bases at J, with 15 bases in the middle. In germline, CDR1 is SGHRS, CDR2 YFSETQ. The CDR3 DNA reads TGCGCCAGCAGCGGTGGACAAGCAATCTCACCCCTCCACTTT. Amino acid sequence: CASSGGQAISPLHF.

The sample holds a few counts of this clonotype. V usage is TRBV20-1 and J usage is TRBJ2-5, with 8 bases fitting TRBD2. Germline V lookup: CDR1 DFQATT, CDR2 SNEGSKA (reference sequence). The junction had 12 bases not matched to a gene; V was cut back by 6 bases and J by 3 bases. CDR3 length: 15 amino acids. CDR3 in amino acids: CSAARFGGAEETQYF. In DNA form, the CDR3 reads TGCAGTGCCGCCCGGTTCGGGGGGGCCGAAGAGACCCAGTACTTC.

This clonotype was observed a handful of times. The chain uses TRBV9 and TRBJ2-2; 8 nucleotides align to TRBD2. The CDR3 consists of 16 residues. Germline V gene lookup returns CDR1 SGDLS and CDR2 YYNGEE. V was clipped by 2 bases and J by 3 bases; unmatched bases: 6. In nucleotides, the CDR3 is TGTGCCAGCAGCGTCCCGGGGGGGCAGGACACCGGGGAGCTGTTTTTT. Translated: CASSVPGGQDTGELFF.

This clonotype has at least ten counts. This chain connects TRBV11-2 to TRBJ2-7, with D unclear. Germline values: CDR1 SGHAT, CDR2 FQNNGV. Trimming pared 3 bases from V and 7 bases from J, leaving 7 bases between. The CDR3 covers 11 residues. The CDR3 region is CASSFGFEQYF. The CDR3 DNA follows: TGTGCCAGCAGCTTTGGCTTTGAGCAGTACTTC.

At least ten counts were recorded for this clonotype. V and J are TRBV20-1 and TRBJ1-5, with D unclear. Per the germline V gene, CDR1 is DFQATT and CDR2 is SNEGSKA (reference sequence). This CDR3 has 13 amino acids. V lost 6 bases and J 2 bases, leaving 11 bases between the germline ends. DNA of the CDR3: TGCAGTGCCAAACGTGGAGGCAATCAGCCCCAGCATTTT. Translated: CSAKRGGNQPQHF.

The V and J genes are TRBV15 and TRBJ2-7; D is ambiguous. Between the trimmed V and J ends, which lost 0 bases and 4 bases, there was a span of 13 bases. Germline V gene lookup returns CDR1 LNHNV and CDR2 YYDKDF (reference sequence). The CDR3 extends over 15 amino acids. The CDR3 region has the DNA TGTGCCACCAGCAGAGATCGGGTCAGTGGATACGAGCAGTACTTC. The encoded protein is CATSRDRVSGYEQYF.